This T cell receptor (beta chain) was sequenced in a study of blood T cell repertoires in COVID-19. As for the study in general: Sites across the United States, Italy and Spain contributed samples from acute and convalescent COVID-19.

Per the study methods: Counts of nucleated cells, estimated from reference gene primer amplification, were obtained. Profiling relied on immunoSEQ multiplex PCR, and the TCRdb table lists in-frame clones only, not all of them. Clone size and V and J calls were adopted from that table, with D and trimming inferred from the DNA. The sample records about 83,000 clones, roughly 80% being singletons. Germline CDR1 reads SQVTM; CDR2 reads ANQGSEA. Deletions cut 5 bases from V and 5 bases from J, with 6 bases between. The CDR3 is 10 residues long. The rearrangement joins TRBV29-1 to TRBJ2-5; no clear D. This sequence originates from a woman aged 80 or older with acute or convalescent COVID-19. Sequenced material: peripheral blood. The CDR3: CSVLRETQYF. The CDR3 DNA reads as TGCAGCGTTCTTCGGGAGACCCAGTACTTC.